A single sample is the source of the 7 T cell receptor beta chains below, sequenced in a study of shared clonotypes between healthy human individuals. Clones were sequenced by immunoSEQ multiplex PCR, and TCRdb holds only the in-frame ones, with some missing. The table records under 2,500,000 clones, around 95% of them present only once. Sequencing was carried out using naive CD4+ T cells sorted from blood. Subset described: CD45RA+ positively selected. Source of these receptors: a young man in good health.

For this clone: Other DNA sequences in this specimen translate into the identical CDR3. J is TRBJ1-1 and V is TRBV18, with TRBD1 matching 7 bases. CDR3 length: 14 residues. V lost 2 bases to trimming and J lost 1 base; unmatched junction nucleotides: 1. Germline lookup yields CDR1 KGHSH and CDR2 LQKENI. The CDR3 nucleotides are TGTGCCAGCTCACCAGACAGGGCGAACACTGAAGCTTTCTTT. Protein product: CASSPDRANTEAFF.

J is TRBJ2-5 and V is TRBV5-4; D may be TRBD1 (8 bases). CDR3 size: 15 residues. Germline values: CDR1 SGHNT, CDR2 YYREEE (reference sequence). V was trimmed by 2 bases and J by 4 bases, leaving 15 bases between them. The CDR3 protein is CASSFGQGGRETQYF. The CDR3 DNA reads TGTGCCAGCAGCTTCGGACAGGGAGGGCGAGAGACCCAGTACTTC.

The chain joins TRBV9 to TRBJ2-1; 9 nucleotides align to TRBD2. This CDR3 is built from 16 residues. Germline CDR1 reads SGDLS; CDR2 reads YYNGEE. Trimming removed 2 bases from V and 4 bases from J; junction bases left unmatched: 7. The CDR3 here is CASSVTSGLNYNEQFF. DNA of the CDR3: TGTGCCAGCAGCGTGACTAGCGGACTAAATTACAATGAGCAGTTCTTC.

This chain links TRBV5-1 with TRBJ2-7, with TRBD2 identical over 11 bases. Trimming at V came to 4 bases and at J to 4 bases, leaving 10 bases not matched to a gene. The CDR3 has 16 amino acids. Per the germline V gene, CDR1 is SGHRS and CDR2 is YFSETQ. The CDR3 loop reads CASSEYSGRAMYEQYF. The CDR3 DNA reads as TGCGCCAGCAGCGAGTATAGCGGGAGGGCCATGTACGAGCAGTACTTC.

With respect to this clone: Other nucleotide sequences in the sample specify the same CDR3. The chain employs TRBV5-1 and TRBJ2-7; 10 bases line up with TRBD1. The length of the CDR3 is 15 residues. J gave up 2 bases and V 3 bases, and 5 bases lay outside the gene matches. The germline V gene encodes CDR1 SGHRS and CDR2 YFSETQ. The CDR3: CASSSRQGAPYEQYF. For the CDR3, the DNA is TGCGCCAGCAGCTCCAGACAGGGGGCCCCCTACGAGCAGTACTTC.

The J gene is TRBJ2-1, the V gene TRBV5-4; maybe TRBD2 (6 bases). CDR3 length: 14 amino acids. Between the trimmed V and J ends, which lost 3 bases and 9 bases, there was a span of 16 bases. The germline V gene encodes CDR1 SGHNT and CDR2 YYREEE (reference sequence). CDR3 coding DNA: TGTGCCAGCAGCTCCGGGACTGAACTAACTGAGCAGTTCTTC. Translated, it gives CASSSGTELTEQFF.

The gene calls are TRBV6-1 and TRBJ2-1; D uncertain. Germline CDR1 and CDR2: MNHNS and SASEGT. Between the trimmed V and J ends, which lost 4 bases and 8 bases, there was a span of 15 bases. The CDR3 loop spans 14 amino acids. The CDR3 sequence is CASSVRPRDDEQFF. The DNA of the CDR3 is TGTGCCAGCAGTGTGCGCCCGCGAGACGATGAGCAGTTCTTC.